These 14 T cell receptor beta chains were all obtained from the same sample, sequenced in a study of T cell responses to AZD1222 COVID-19 vaccine. Some clones are missing from TCRdb's copy, which holds only in-frame ones; the method was immunoSEQ multiplex PCR. The repertoire has tens of thousands of clones, around 85% of them found once; the top ten carry 16%. The material was peripheral blood, obtained on day 0 of AZD1222 vaccination. All receptors come from an adult in good health.

The rearrangement uses TRBV28 and TRBJ1-5; the D gene is possibly TRBD1 (6 bases). Germline V gives CDR1 MDHEN, CDR2 SYDVKM. Trimming shortened V by 7 bases and J by 5 bases, and 12 bases separated the two germline ends. This CDR3 region has 13 residues. CDR3 DNA: TGTGCCAGCATTCGGGGGCGAGATCAGCCCCAGCATTTT. This sequence encodes CASIRGRDQPQHF.

Comments on this clone: Germline is not matched at one junction end, which may reflect a read error. This chain joins TRBV12-3 or TRBV12-4 and TRBJ1-4, with D maybe TRBD1 (5 bases). The CDR3 contains 12 residues. The CDR3 DNA follows: TGTGCCAGCAGTTTAGCGCAGGGCAACACGCTTTTT. Translating gives CASSLAQGNTLF.

CDR3 residues: CASSRDPGLAEQFF. The DNA of the CDR3 is TGTGCCAGCAGCCGGGACCCTGGTTTGGCTGAGCAGTTCTTC. V and J are TRBV28 and TRBJ2-1; the D call may be TRBD1 or TRBD2 (5 bases each). Germline V CDR1 and CDR2: MDHEN, SYDVKM. The V gene lost 6 bases and the J gene lost 9 bases, with 18 bases spanning the gap. This CDR3 has 14 amino acids.

The genes are TRBV5-1 and TRBJ1-1; 7 nucleotides match TRBD1. The CDR3 totals 15 residues. V gave up 1 base and J gave up 6 bases; unmatched junction bases: 9. Germline CDR1 SGHRS, CDR2 YFSETQ. The CDR3 loop reads CASSLLGGEAAEAFF. The CDR3 DNA reads TGCGCCAGCAGCTTGTTAGGGGGCGAGGCGGCTGAAGCTTTCTTT. The variable domain in full, with the rest retrieved from reference TRBV5-1 and TRBJ1-1, is KAGVTQTPRYLIKTRGQQVTLSCSPISGHRSVSWYQQTPGQGLQFLFEYFSETQRNKGNFPGRFSGRQFSNSRSEMNVSTLELGDSALYLCASSLLGGEAAEAFFGQGTRLTVV.

V gene TRBV13 combines with J gene TRBJ2-7, with 9 bases identical to TRBD2. V lost 0 bases to trimming and J lost 1 base; unmatched junction nucleotides: 4. Germline lookup yields CDR1 PRHDT and CDR2 FYEKMQ (reference sequence). This CDR3 contains 16 residues. Here the CDR3 reads CASSLGGTSRSYEQYF. Here the CDR3 DNA reads TGTGCCAGCAGCTTAGGCGGGACTAGCAGGTCCTACGAGCAGTACTTC.

A single count supports this clone. J is TRBJ2-7 and V is TRBV28; D not resolved. The V gene lost 3 bases and the J gene lost 0 bases, with 9 bases spanning the gap. The CDR3 has 14 residues. Germline CDR1 and CDR2: MDHEN and SYDVKM. The CDR3 reads CASSFSPFSYEQYF. In DNA, the CDR3 is TGTGCCAGCAGTTTCAGCCCGTTCTCCTACGAGCAGTACTTC.

The J gene is TRBJ2-1, the V gene TRBV6-1, with TRBD2 as a possible D gene (6 bases). V lost 2 bases to trimming and J lost 7 bases, with 15 bases between them. Germline lookup yields CDR1 MNHNS and CDR2 SASEGT. The CDR3 spans 15 residues. This CDR3 reads CASSELLTSWNEQFF. In nucleotides, the CDR3 is TGTGCCAGCAGTGAACTCCTGACTAGTTGGAATGAGCAGTTCTTC.

The chain combines TRBV6-2 or TRBV6-3 with TRBJ1-1, with TRBD1 identical over 9 bases. V dropped 3 bases and J dropped 3; count of bases not matched to a gene: 8. CDR3 length: 16 amino acids. CDR1 and CDR2 from the germline V gene are MNHEY and SVGEGT. CDR3: CASSYSGQGRDTEAFF. CDR3 coding DNA: TGTGCCAGCAGTTATTCAGGACAGGGGAGGGACACTGAAGCTTTCTTT.

This chain uses TRBV18 with TRBJ2-1, with 9 bases fitting TRBD1. V shed 0 bases and J 5 bases; nucleotides not matched to a gene: 5. Germline loops: CDR1 KGHSH, CDR2 LQKENI. The CDR3 sequence is 16 residues long. DNA for the CDR3: TGTGCCAGCTCACCACCGGCCGGGACAGGGAACAATGAGCAGTTCTTC. This encodes CASSPPAGTGNNEQFF.

This rearrangement joins TRBV24-1 to TRBJ1-1; 10 bases align to TRBD1. The CDR3 is made up of 13 amino acids. After removal of 3 bases from V and 8 bases from J, the junction contained 2 bases not matched to a gene. From germline, CDR1 is KGHDR and CDR2 SFDVKD. CDR3 region: CATSDGTGVEAFF. CDR3 in DNA: TGTGCCACCAGTGATGGGACAGGGGTGGAAGCTTTCTTT.

The chain has TRBV7-9 and TRBJ2-1; D may be TRBD1 (5 bases). With 11 bases removed from V and 0 bases from J, the gap between germline ends came to 14 bases. The CDR3 is 14 residues long. CDR1 and CDR2 from the germline V gene are SEHNR and FQNEAQ (reference sequence). In DNA, the CDR3 is TGTGCCCACGTCAGGGATCCCTCCTACAATGAGCAGTTCTTC. Its translation is CAHVRDPSYNEQFF. The full variable domain, rest sourced from reference TRBV7-9 and TRBJ2-1, is DTGVSQNPRHKITKRGQNVTFRCDPISEHNRLYWYRQTLGQGPEFLTYFQNEAQLEKSRLLSDRFSAERPKGSFSTLEIQRTEQGDSAMYLCAHVRDPSYNEQFFGPGTRLTVL.

The gene calls are TRBV21-1 and TRBJ1-2. TRBV21-1 is a pseudogene segment. The CDR3 runs to 13 residues. The CDR3 DNA reads TGTGCCACCCCCAAAACCGCTAACTATGGCTACACCTTC. Its translation: CATPKTANYGYTF.

This chain connects TRBV12-3 or TRBV12-4 to TRBJ1-2; D ambiguous. The V and J ends lost 3 bases and 5 bases respectively, with 7 bases between them. This CDR3 is 12 amino acids long. CDR3 loop: CASSFSYYGYTF. The CDR3 region has the DNA TGTGCCAGCAGTTTCAGTTATTATGGCTACACCTTC.

The chain links TRBV6-5 to TRBJ2-7; TRBD2 aligns across 9 bases. The CDR3 consists of 15 residues. The V gene end was trimmed by 7 bases and the J gene end by 5 bases; junction bases not matched to a gene: 12. Germline assignment: CDR1 MNHEY and CDR2 SVGAGI. The CDR3: CASTSLGLAGNEQYF. The CDR3 DNA sequence: TGTGCCAGCACAAGTCTGGGGCTAGCGGGAAACGAGCAGTACTTC.